Sequencing of this T cell receptor (beta chain) was carried out in a study of neurological immune-mediated disorders. This clonotype was seen many times. The length of the CDR3 is 13 residues. Trimming pared 3 bases from V and 6 bases from J, leaving 11 bases between. The germline V gene encodes CDR1 SGDLS and CDR2 YYNGEE. With 10-nucleotide random UMIs, 5'RACE was used to make the cDNA. TCRdb ran MiXCR on the 5' RACE reads and lists one entry per CDR3 protein. The table has 66,000 or so distinct CDR3 sequences, about 3.4% seen once. The chain has TRBV9 and TRBJ2-3; the D is unclear. Sequenced input: PBMCs. The sequence derives from a middle-aged man with multiple sclerosis. The CDR3 is CASSASPPDTQYF. CDR3 nucleotides: TGTGCCAGCAGCGCTTCCCCCCCCGATACGCAGTATTTT.